This note documents a single TCR beta chain sequence. V lost 2 bases and J 7 bases, leaving 11 bases between the germline ends. From germline, CDR1 is MNHEY and CDR2 SVGEGT. CDR3 size: 13 residues. Per the original data handling: It was from reference gene primer amplification that nucleated cell counts were estimated. Repertoires were generated with immunoSEQ multiplex PCR, while TCRdb's copy carries only in-frame clones and drops some. That table supplies the V and J calls and clone size; D and trimming were determined from the DNA. The data hold more than 150,000 clones, with 65% to 90% observed a single time. The sample belongs to a study of blood T cell repertoires in COVID-19. Across the study: COVID-19 samples collected from the United States, Italy and Spain covered acute and convalescent phases. PBMCs, B-cell-depleted T cells, or T cells provided the cDNA or gDNA that made up the material.

The sequenced sample consisted of peripheral blood. The chain has TRBV6-2 or TRBV6-3 and TRBJ2-5; a possible D gene is TRBD1 (6 bases). This receptor was identified in a woman in her 50s with acute or convalescent COVID-19. The CDR3 DNA follows: TGTGCCAGCAGTTACGGACAGACGGGGACCCAGTACTTC. Protein product: CASSYGQTGTQYF.